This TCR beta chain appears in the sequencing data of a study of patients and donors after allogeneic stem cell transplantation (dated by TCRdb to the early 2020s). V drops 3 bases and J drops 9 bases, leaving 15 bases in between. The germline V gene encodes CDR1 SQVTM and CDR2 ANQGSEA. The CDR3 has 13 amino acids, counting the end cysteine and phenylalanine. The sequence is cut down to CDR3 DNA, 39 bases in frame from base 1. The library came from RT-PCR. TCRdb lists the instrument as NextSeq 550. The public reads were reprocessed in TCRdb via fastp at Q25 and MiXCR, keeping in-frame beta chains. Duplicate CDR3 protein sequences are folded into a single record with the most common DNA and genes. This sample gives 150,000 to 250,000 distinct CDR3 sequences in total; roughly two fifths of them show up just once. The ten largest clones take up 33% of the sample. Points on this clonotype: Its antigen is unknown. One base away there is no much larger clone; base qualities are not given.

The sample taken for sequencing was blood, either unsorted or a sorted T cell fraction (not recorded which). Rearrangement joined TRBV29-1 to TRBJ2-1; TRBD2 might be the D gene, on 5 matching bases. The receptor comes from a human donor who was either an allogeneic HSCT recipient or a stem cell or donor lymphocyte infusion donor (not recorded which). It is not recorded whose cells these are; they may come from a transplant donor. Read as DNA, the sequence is TGCAGCGTTGACTCGGGTGTCGGAGGTGAGCAGTTCTTC. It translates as CSVDSGVGGEQFF.